This TCR beta chain was identified in a study of blood T cell repertoires in COVID-19. In the study overall: Sources were T cells, B-cell-depleted T cells, or PBMCs; the material itself was cDNA or gDNA.

This CDR3 is built from 15 residues. Germline CDR1 and CDR2: GTSNPN and SVGIG (reference sequence). Unmatched junction bases numbered 6, after V lost 2 bases and J lost 3 bases. In the authors' workflow: Amplification with reference gene primers provided the estimates of nucleated cell counts. Using immunoSEQ multiplex PCR, the repertoire was profiled, and TCRdb retains in-frame clones only, with some absent. That table supplies the V and J calls and clone size; D and trimming were determined from the DNA. This table has more than 150,000 clones, less than 90% appearing once. The sequence derives from a man in his 70s with active or convalescent COVID-19. This rearrangement joins TRBV30 to TRBJ2-3; TRBD2 matches 9 bases. The source material was peripheral blood. DNA of the CDR3: TGTGCCTGGAGTACCGGACTAGCGTGGACAGATACGCAGTATTTT. Protein product: CAWSTGLAWTDTQYF.